A single sample gave rise to the 4 T cell receptor beta chains below, sequenced in a study of blood T cell repertoires in COVID-19. Libraries were prepared by immunoSEQ multiplex PCR; TCRdb keeps only in-frame clonotypes and omits some of them. The data contain 110,000 or so clones, approximately 90% of them singletons. Sequenced material: peripheral blood. These receptors originate from a man aged 70 or older with active or convalescent COVID-19.

The V and J genes are TRBV2 and TRBJ2-5; 7 nucleotides align to TRBD1. Germline V gene data show CDR1 as SNHLY and CDR2 as FYNNEI. The CDR3 totals 14 residues. J was trimmed by 4 bases and V by 7 bases; bases with no gene match: 9. The CDR3 here is CASTTGAEGETQYF. CDR3 in DNA: TGTGCCAGCACCACAGGGGCGGAAGGAGAGACCCAGTACTTC. Full variable domain (outside the CDR3, taken from reference TRBV2 and TRBJ2-5): EPEVTQTPSHQVTQMGQEVILRCVPISNHLYFYWYRQILGQKVEFLVSFYNNEISEKSEIFDDQFSVERPDGSNFTLKIRSTKLEDSAMYFCASTTGAEGETQYFGPGTRLLVL.

This sequence joins TRBV19 and TRBJ2-7; 15 bases fit TRBD2. The CDR3 consists of 14 residues. The germline gives CDR1 LNHDA, CDR2 SQIVND (reference sequence). The junction had 4 bases not matched to a gene; V was cut back by 3 bases and J by 10 bases. CDR3 sequence: CASSIGTSGRIQYF. For the CDR3, the DNA is TGTGCCAGTAGTATCGGGACTAGCGGGAGGATCCAGTACTTC.

The genes are TRBV5-1 and TRBJ2-3; no definite D call. The length of the CDR3 is 15 residues. Germline CDR1 reads SGHRS; CDR2 reads YFSETQ. V lost 3 bases and J 0 bases, leaving 11 bases between the germline ends. The CDR3 region is CASSSATFSTDTQYF. The CDR3 DNA sequence: TGCGCCAGCAGCTCTGCGACATTTAGCACAGATACGCAGTATTTT.

This clone was picked up one time. The chain combines TRBV29-1 with TRBJ1-2, with D possibly being TRBD1 (6 bases). The CDR3 loop spans 14 amino acids. Between the trimmed V and J ends, which lost 8 bases and 7 bases, there was a span of 23 bases. Germline CDR1 is SQVTM and CDR2 is ANQGSEA. The CDR3 region is CSLNRAGEKGGYTF. In DNA form, the CDR3 reads TGCAGCCTCAACCGGGCAGGGGAGAAAGGTGGCTACACCTTC.